The present T cell receptor beta chain was sequenced within a study of lymphopenia after photon versus proton radiotherapy (dated by TCRdb to about 2019). With respect to the entire study: In patients with gastrointestinal tumors who developed high-grade lymphopenia, the study compared the immunological effects of photon radiation therapy with those of proton radiation therapy. The cohort included some 20 patients with gastrointestinal tumors who developed lymphopenia after receiving either photon or proton therapy. The goal of the study was to describe how the two radiation modalities differ in their effects on the immune system. Overall study outcomes, separate from this receptor: After the lymphocyte count nadir, photon-treated repertoires showed oligoclonal expansion, especially of CD8+ Temra cells, which drove the drop in diversity. The survival association was assessed only in patients who died, and the authors presented better survival with proton therapy as a possibility rather than a demonstrated result. Across the cohort, a larger post-nadir drop in TCR diversity was inversely correlated with overall survival time among patients who died. Relative stability during treatment was observed in proton-treated patients, whereas loss of naive T cells and TCR diversity and gain of effector/memory populations were observed in photon-treated patients.

The germline V and J ends show losses of 4 bases and 7 bases respectively, and no gene match explains 5 bases of the junction. CDR1 and CDR2 are read off the germline V gene as MDHEN and SYDVKM. The CDR3 measures 14 amino acids from cysteine to phenylalanine. Solely the CDR3 DNA is kept, with 42 bases framed from the first base. On this clone itself: Its recognized antigen is unknown. No base-level quality is on record; no much larger clone is a single base apart.

Receptor amplification or capture employed the immunoSEQ multiplex PCR assay. Deep sequencing of rearranged TCR beta loci, alongside multiparametric flow cytometry, was used to profile T cell repertoires. TCRdb holds this immuneACCESS table with in-frame rearrangements only. Some clones are missing; in checked studies, unresolved V genes explain under half, and the rest has no known cause. Counted in this sample were about 61,000 clones; about 86% of them appeared once. The top ten constitute roughly 2% of the sample. The sequence joins TRBV28 to TRBJ2-2, with TRBD1 identical over 8 junction bases. The TCR was taken from a man aged 35 to 55 with gastric cancer. This material consisted of peripheral blood, taken from a patient treated with photon-based radiotherapy. The CDR3 is CASSSPGGSGELFF. The DNA sequence is as follows: TGTGCCAGCAGTTCGCCAGGGGGCAGCGGGGAGCTGTTTTTT.